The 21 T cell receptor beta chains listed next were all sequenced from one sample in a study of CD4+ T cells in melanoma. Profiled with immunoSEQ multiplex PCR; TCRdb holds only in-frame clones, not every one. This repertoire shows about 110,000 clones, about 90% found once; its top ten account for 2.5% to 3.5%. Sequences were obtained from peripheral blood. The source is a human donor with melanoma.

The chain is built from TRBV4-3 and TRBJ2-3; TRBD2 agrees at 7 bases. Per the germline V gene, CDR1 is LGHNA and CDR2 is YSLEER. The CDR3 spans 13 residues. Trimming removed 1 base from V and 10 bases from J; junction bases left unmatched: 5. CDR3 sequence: CASSQAGLHSQYF. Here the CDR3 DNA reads TGCGCCAGCAGCCAAGCGGGACTACACTCGCAGTATTTT.

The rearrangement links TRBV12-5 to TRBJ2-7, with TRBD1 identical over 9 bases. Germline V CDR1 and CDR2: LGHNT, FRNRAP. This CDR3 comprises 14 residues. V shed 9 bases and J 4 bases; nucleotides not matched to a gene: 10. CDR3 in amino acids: CASSPGQGLYEQYF. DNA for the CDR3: TGTGCTAGCTCTCCGGGACAGGGTTTATACGAGCAGTACTTC.

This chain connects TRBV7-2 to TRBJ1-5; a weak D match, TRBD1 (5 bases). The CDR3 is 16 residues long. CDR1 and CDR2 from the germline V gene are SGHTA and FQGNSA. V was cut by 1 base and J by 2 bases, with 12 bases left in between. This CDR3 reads CASSLEGRAGNQPQHF. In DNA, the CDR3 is TGTGCCAGCAGCTTAGAGGGGAGGGCGGGCAATCAGCCCCAGCATTTT.

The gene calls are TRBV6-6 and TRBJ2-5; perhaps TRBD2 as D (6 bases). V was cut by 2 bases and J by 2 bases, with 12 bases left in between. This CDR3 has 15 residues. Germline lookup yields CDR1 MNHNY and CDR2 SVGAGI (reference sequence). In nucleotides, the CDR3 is TGTGCCAGCAGTTACGTGCGGGGTCCTCAAGAGACCCAGTACTTC. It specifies CASSYVRGPQETQYF.

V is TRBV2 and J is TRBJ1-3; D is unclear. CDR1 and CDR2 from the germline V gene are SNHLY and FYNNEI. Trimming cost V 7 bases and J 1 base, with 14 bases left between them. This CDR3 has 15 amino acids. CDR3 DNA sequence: TGTGCCAGCACCGTGATCGGGGTATCTGGAAACACCATATATTTT. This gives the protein CASTVIGVSGNTIYF.

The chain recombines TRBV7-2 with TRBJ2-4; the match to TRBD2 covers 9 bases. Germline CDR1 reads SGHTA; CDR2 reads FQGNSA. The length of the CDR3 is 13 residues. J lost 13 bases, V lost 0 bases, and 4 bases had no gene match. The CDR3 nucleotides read TGTGCCAGCAGCTTAGCGGGTAGCGGGGGACAGTACTTC. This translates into CASSLAGSGGQYF.

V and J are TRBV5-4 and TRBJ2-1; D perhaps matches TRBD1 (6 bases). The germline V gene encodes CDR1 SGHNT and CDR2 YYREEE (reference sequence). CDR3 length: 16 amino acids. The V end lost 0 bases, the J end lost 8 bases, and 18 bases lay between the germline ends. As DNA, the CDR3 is TGTGCCAGCAGCTTGGGGGTCGTGGGGGCGGGCGATGAGCAGTTCTTC. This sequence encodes CASSLGVVGAGDEQFF.

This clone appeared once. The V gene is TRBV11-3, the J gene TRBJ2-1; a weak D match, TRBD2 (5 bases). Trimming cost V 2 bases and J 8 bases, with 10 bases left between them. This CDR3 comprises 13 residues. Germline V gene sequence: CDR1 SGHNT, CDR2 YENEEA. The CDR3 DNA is TGTGCCAGCAGCTTAACGGGGTTCCATGAGCAGTTCTTC. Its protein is CASSLTGFHEQFF.

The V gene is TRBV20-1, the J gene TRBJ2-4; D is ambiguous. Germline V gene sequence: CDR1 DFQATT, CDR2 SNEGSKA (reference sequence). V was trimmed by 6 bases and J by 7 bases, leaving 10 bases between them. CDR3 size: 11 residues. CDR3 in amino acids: CSARRDNIQYF. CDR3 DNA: TGCAGTGCCAGGCGTGATAACATTCAGTACTTC.

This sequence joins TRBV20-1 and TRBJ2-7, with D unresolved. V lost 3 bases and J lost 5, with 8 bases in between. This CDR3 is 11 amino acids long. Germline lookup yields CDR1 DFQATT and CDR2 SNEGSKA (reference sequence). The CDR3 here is CSARGYDEQYF. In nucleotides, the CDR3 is TGCAGTGCTAGGGGTTACGACGAGCAGTACTTC.

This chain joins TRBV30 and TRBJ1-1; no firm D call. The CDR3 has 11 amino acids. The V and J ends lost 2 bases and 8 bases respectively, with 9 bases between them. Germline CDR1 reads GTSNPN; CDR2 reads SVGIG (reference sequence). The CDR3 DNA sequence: TGTGCCTGGAGTAAAAAGGGAGAAGCTTTCTTT. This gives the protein CAWSKKGEAFF.

The DNA of the CDR3 is TGTGCCAGCAGTCCGGGACAGGGTTACAATGAGCAGTTCTTC. This codes for CASSPGQGYNEQFF. The V call is TRBV6-5, the J call TRBJ2-1; 9 bases match TRBD1. Germline lookup yields CDR1 MNHEY and CDR2 SVGAGI. The CDR3 is 14 amino acids. Germline trimming cut 5 bases from V and 4 bases from J; bases unmatched to any gene: 3.

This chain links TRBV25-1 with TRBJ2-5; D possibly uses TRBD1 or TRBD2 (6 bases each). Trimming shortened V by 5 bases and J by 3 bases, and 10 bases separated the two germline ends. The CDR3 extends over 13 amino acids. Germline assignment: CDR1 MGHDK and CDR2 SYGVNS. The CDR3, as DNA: TGTGCCAGCAGTCTGGGGGGCAAAGAGACCCAGTACTTC. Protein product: CASSLGGKETQYF.

The CDR3 spells CASTTSWGNTEAFF. In nucleotides, the CDR3 is TGTGCCAGCACCACCTCGTGGGGGAACACTGAAGCTTTCTTT. The rearrangement joins TRBV28 to TRBJ1-1; D is uncertain. The CDR3 runs 14 residues. In germline, CDR1 is MDHEN, CDR2 SYDVKM. The V and J ends lost 7 bases and 1 base respectively, with 13 bases between them. Together with reference TRBV28 and TRBJ1-1, the CDR3 gives the full variable domain: DVKVTQSSRYLVKRTGEKVFLECVQDMDHENMFWYRQDPGLGLRLIYFSYDVKMKEKGDIPEGYSVSREKKERFSLILESASTNQTSMYLCASTTSWGNTEAFFGQGTRLTVV.

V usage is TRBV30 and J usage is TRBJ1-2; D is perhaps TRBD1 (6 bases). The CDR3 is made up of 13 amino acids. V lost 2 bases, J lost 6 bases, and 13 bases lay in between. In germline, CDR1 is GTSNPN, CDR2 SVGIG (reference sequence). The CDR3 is CAWSNGGGDGYTF. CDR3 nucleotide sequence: TGTGCCTGGAGTAACGGGGGCGGGGATGGCTACACCTTC.

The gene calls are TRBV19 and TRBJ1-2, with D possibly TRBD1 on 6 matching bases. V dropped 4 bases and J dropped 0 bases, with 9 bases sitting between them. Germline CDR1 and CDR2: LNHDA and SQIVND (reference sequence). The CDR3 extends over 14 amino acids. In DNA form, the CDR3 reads TGTGCCAGTAGTAAACAGGGTTCTAACTATGGCTACACCTTC. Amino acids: CASSKQGSNYGYTF.

The CDR3 loop reads CASSALTGGNEQYF. The CDR3 DNA reads as TGCGCCAGCAGCGCGCTGACAGGGGGTAACGAGCAGTACTTC. The rearrangement uses TRBV5-1 and TRBJ2-7; 9 bases line up with TRBD1. CDR1 and CDR2 (germline): SGHRS, YFSETQ. This CDR3 has 14 amino acids. Trimming took 4 bases from V and 5 from J; bases not matched to a gene: 7.

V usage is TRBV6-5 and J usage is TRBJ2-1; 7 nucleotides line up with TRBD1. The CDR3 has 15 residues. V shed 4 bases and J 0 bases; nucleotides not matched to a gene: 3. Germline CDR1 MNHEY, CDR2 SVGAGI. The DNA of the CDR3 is TGTGCCAGCAGTTTAGGACAGGTCTCCTACAATGAGCAGTTCTTC. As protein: CASSLGQVSYNEQFF.

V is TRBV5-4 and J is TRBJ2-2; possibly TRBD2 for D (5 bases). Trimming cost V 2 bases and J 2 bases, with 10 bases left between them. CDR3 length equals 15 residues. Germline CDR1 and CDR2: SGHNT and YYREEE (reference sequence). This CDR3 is CASSFGGFNTGELFF. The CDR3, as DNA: TGTGCCAGCAGCTTCGGCGGGTTCAACACCGGGGAGCTGTTTTTT.

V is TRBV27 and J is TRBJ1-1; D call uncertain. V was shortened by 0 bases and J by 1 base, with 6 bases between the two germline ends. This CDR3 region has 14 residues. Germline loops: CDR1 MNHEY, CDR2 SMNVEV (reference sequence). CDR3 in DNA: TGTGCCAGCAGTTTATCTCGCTGGAACACTGAAGCTTTCTTT. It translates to CASSLSRWNTEAFF.

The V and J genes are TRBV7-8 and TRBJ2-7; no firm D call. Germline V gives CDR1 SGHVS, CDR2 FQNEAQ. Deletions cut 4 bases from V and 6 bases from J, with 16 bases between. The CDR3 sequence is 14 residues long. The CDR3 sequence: CASSSGPYGREQYF. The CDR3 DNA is TGTGCCAGCAGCTCCGGGCCTTACGGTCGCGAGCAGTACTTC.